The 18 T cell receptor beta chains given below trace back to one sample, sequenced in a study of blood T cell repertoires in COVID-19. Here immunoSEQ multiplex PCR was the method, and the copy in TCRdb shows in-frame clones only, minus some. The sample holds roughly 90,000 clones, roughly 90% seen once. The sample consisted of peripheral blood. These receptors originate from a human donor with active COVID-19. The donor label of this sample is uncertain.

This rearrangement joins TRBV15 to TRBJ1-2; 8 bases map to TRBD1. CDR1 is LNHNV and CDR2 is YYDKDF in the germline V gene (reference sequence). Unmatched junction bases numbered 9, after V lost 4 bases and J lost 11 bases. CDR3 length: 13 residues. The CDR3 bases are TGTGCCACCAGCATCACGACAGGGGAAGAGTACACCTTC. This gives the protein CATSITTGEEYTF.

This clone came up once. This chain uses TRBV19 with TRBJ2-1, with 13 bases identical to TRBD2. The CDR3 extends over 17 amino acids. After removal of 5 bases from V and 6 bases from J, the junction contained 10 bases not matched to a gene. Germline CDR1 and CDR2: LNHDA and SQIVND (reference sequence). CDR3 region: CASSVTSGGVGVNEQFF. The CDR3 nucleotides read TGTGCCAGTAGTGTAACTAGCGGGGGGGTAGGGGTCAATGAGCAGTTCTTC.

V gene TRBV4-2 combines with J gene TRBJ2-3; TRBD2 matches 9 bases. The V gene end was trimmed by 4 bases and the J gene end by 4 bases; junction bases not matched to a gene: 9. The CDR3 runs 16 residues. Germline V gene data show CDR1 as LGHNA and CDR2 as YNFKEQ. CDR3 sequence: CASSLRGGGASDTQYF. DNA for the CDR3: TGTGCCAGCAGCCTCAGAGGCGGGGGGGCCTCAGATACGCAGTATTTT.

The rearrangement joins TRBV7-9 to TRBJ1-6, with D possibly being TRBD1 (5 bases). Germline lookup yields CDR1 SEHNR and CDR2 FQNEAQ (reference sequence). The CDR3 is made up of 16 amino acids. V was cut by 5 bases and J by 5 bases, with 16 bases left in between. CDR3 DNA: TGTGCCAGCAGCACCGACAGTGGGCTTAATAATTCACCCCTCCACTTT. Its translation: CASSTDSGLNNSPLHF.

The genes are TRBV29-1 and TRBJ1-5, with D perhaps TRBD1 (6 bases). V lost 5 bases and J 2 bases, leaving 16 bases between the germline ends. The CDR3 has 15 amino acids. Germline V CDR1 and CDR2: SQVTM, ANQGSEA. Here the CDR3 reads CSVKQGGDGNQPQHF. DNA for the CDR3: TGCAGCGTTAAACAGGGCGGCGATGGCAATCAGCCCCAGCATTTT. Full variable domain (remainder filled in from reference TRBV29-1 and TRBJ1-5): SAVISQKPSRDICQRGTSLTIQCQVDSQVTMMFWYRQQPGQSLTLIATANQGSEATYESGFVIDKFPISRPNLTFSTLTVSNMSPEDSSIYLCSVKQGGDGNQPQHFGDGTRLSIL.

This chain uses TRBV5-4 with TRBJ2-4, with 8 bases matching TRBD2. The CDR3 contains 16 residues. The V and J ends lost 4 bases and 7 bases, in that order; junction bases with no gene match: 13. Germline V CDR1 and CDR2: SGHNT, YYREEE (reference sequence). CDR3 nucleotide sequence: TGTGCCAGCAGCCCCAGACGACGGGGGGGCGGGAACATTCAGTACTTC. Protein product: CASSPRRRGGGNIQYF.

The chain joins TRBV4-1 to TRBJ1-5; 11 bases agree with TRBD1. The V gene end was trimmed by 0 bases and the J gene end by 4 bases; junction bases not matched to a gene: 5. CDR3 length equals 17 residues. The germline V gene encodes CDR1 MGHRA and CDR2 YSYEKL. The CDR3 bases are TGCGCCAGCAGCCAAGATCTCCGGGACAGGGGGAATCAGCCCCAGCATTTT. Its translation: CASSQDLRDRGNQPQHF.

A few counts support this clone. The chain is built from TRBV20-1 and TRBJ2-7, with 8 nucleotides matching TRBD2. From germline, CDR1 is DFQATT and CDR2 SNEGSKA (reference sequence). The junction had 15 bases not matched to a gene; V was cut back by 3 bases and J by 2 bases. This CDR3 comprises 17 residues. The CDR3 coding sequence is TGCAGTGCTAGTCCCGGCGACAGCGGGGGCTCAACCTACGAGCAGTACTTC. This gives the protein CSASPGDSGGSTYEQYF.

The chain joins TRBV5-4 to TRBJ2-3, with TRBD1 as a possible D gene (7 bases). CDR1 and CDR2 (germline): SGHNT, YYREEE (reference sequence). V was shortened by 4 bases and J by 5 bases, with 20 bases between the two germline ends. The CDR3 extends over 16 amino acids. The CDR3, as DNA: TGTGCCAGCAGCCCGAACGGAGGGGGCGGGGAAGATACGCAGTATTTT. Translating gives CASSPNGGGGEDTQYF. Full variable domain (rest looked up from reference TRBV5-4 and TRBJ2-3): ETGVTQSPTHLIKTRGQQVTLRCSSQSGHNTVSWYQQALGQGPQFIFQYYREEENGRGNFPPRFSGLQFPNYSSELNVNALELDDSALYLCASSPNGGGGEDTQYFGPGTRLTVL.

The CDR3 DNA reads TGTGCCAGCATCACCTCTATGAGAGAACTTGAAGCTTTCTTT. Its translation is CASITSMRELEAFF. The rearrangement uses TRBV21-1 and TRBJ1-1. TRBV21-1 is listed as a pseudogene. This CDR3 region has 14 residues.

The chain uses TRBV19 and TRBJ2-2; D perhaps matches TRBD1 (7 bases). Germline V gene data show CDR1 as LNHDA and CDR2 as SQIVND (reference sequence). The CDR3 totals 14 residues. Deletions cut 9 bases from V and 2 bases from J, with 13 bases between. In DNA form, the CDR3 reads TGTGCCAGCCCAGGGGGGCCTAACACCGGGGAGCTGTTTTTT. Its translation is CASPGGPNTGELFF.

The chain joins TRBV5-4 to TRBJ2-6; no definite D call. This CDR3 region has 16 residues. V lost 2 bases and J 2 bases, leaving 11 bases between the germline ends. The germline CDR1 and CDR2 sequences are SGHNT and YYREEE (reference sequence). CDR3 region: CASSFFEETGANVLTF. The CDR3 coding sequence is TGTGCCAGCAGCTTCTTCGAGGAAACTGGGGCCAACGTCCTGACTTTC.

V usage is TRBV21-1 and J usage is TRBJ1-2; TRBD1 was called by the table and not checked on the DNA. TRBV21-1 is shown as a pseudogene. The CDR3 is 14 residues long. CDR3 sequence (DNA): TGTGCCAGCAGCTGCCACAGGGGGGACTATGGCTACACCTTC. Residues: CASSCHRGDYGYTF.

V usage is TRBV15 and J usage is TRBJ1-2, with 8 bases identical to TRBD1. The germline V gene has CDR1 LNHNV and CDR2 YYDKDF (reference sequence). Unmatched junction bases numbered 17, after V lost 6 bases and J lost 8 bases. This CDR3 is built from 16 residues. The CDR3 nucleotides are TGTGCCACCAGAACCTCCGGACAGGGCCCAACTTGGGGCTACACCTTC. Protein product: CATRTSGQGPTWGYTF.

The chain couples TRBV7-2 to TRBJ2-3, with 8 positions matching TRBD2. V gave up 4 bases and J gave up 1 base; unmatched junction bases: 4. The CDR3 is 15 amino acids. Germline V CDR1 and CDR2: SGHTA, FQGNSA. Written as DNA, the CDR3 is TGTGCCAGCAGCTCTAGCGGGCGAGGCACAGATACGCAGTATTTT. As protein: CASSSSGRGTDTQYF.

J is TRBJ1-2 and V is TRBV9; D gene ambiguous. Germline V CDR1 and CDR2: SGDLS, YYNGEE. This CDR3 contains 13 residues. The V and J ends lost 4 bases and 7 bases respectively, with 14 bases between them. The CDR3 protein is CASSPTAGGGYTF. CDR3 nucleotides: TGTGCCAGCAGCCCAACGGCGGGCGGTGGCTACACCTTC.

The genes are TRBV30 and TRBJ2-1; 11 nucleotides agree with TRBD2. The length of the CDR3 is 13 residues. Germline values: CDR1 GTSNPN, CDR2 SVGIG (reference sequence). The ends lost 7 bases at V and 2 bases at J; junction bases unmatched: 1. The CDR3 protein is CASTSGAYNEQFF. CDR3 coding DNA: TGTGCCTCGACTAGCGGGGCCTACAATGAGCAGTTCTTC.

The chain uses TRBV2 and TRBJ1-2; 7 nucleotides line up with TRBD1. The CDR3 covers 15 residues. CDR1 SNHLY and CDR2 FYNNEI come from the germline V gene. With V trimmed by 6 bases and J by 4 bases, 11 bases remained unmatched. The CDR3 region has the DNA TGTGCCAGCAGAACCGGGACAGCGGTCCCCTATGGCTACACCTTC. It codes for CASRTGTAVPYGYTF.